This is a list of T cell receptor beta chains from one sample in a study of cytomegalovirus exposure and HLA in healthy donors. The protocol was immunoSEQ multiplex PCR, while the TCRdb copy is restricted to in-frame clones and leaves out a portion. This sample has some 150,000 clones, with 77% found just once. Sequenced material: PBMCs. These receptors all stem from a woman aged 40 to 49 in good health and CMV-seronegative. CDR3s leave out the opening cysteine and the closing phenylalanine or tryptophan.

v_call cdr3_aa
TRBV19 ASSILPANYGYT
TRBV4-1 ASSHRVAGGRTDTQY
TRBV6-1 ASSEREGGGYGYT
TRBV7-9 ASSLGVNYGYT
TRBV27 ASSFVLADYNEQF
TRBV7-2 ASQSRGGRETQY
TRBV2 ASSEIQGARSERY
TRBV2 ASTHTYEKLF
TRBV5-4 ASSERLAGVTDTQY
TRBV11-2 ASRDRGETQY
TRBV5-6 ASIQDRGRRETQY
TRBV4-2 ASSQALGQGPGYT
TRBV5-1 ASSLGTGVTQPQH
TRBV9 ASSPQRTRTTDTQY
TRBV18 ASSPPGTGSEQY
TRBV5-1 ASSLEAGFSYEQY
TRBV27 ASSSKRGDSYTQY
TRBV6-1 ASSGRQGIVYEQY
TRBV29-1 SVEVGHSTGEQY
TRBV29-1 SFKEAPGEADTQY
TRBV7-9 ASSPPPGQGTVEQF
TRBV27 ASSLRGNQPQH
TRBV11-1 ASSLVGTGSDEQF
TRBV29-1 SVFGNKLPEAF
TRBV7-8 ASSPNSPTGQGGGYT
TRBV28 ASSPRAVRGYT
TRBV7-2 ASSLAERGQPQH
TRBV7-6 ASSLYSGANVLT
TRBV19 ASSFGTSSYEQY